A single sample gave rise to the 30 T cell receptor beta chains below, sequenced in a study of quantifying T cell responses using KT2 cells. Study context: cDNA was made from DNase-treated RNA using alpha and beta constant primers.

The cDNA 3' end received a ligated oligonucleotide with a UMI. An equimolar mix of RC1.1 and RC1.2 primed the beta chain across TRBC1 and TRBC2. TCRdb recomputed calls from the UMI-ligation and nested PCR reads with MiXCR, one row per CDR3 protein. Of about 30,000 distinct CDR3 sequences listed, 7.3% are singletons. Source material: PBMCs spiked with cells of the T cell clone KT2. All receptors derive from a human donor.

Ten or more counts support this clonotype. The genes are TRBV29-1 and TRBJ1-1; TRBD1 is a possible D gene (5 bases). The CDR3 covers 15 residues. Trimming took 7 bases from V and 3 from J, leaving 21 bases between them. CDR1 is SQVTM, CDR2 ANQGSEA, per germline. CDR3 loop: CSACGSFGGDTEAFF. The CDR3 DNA is TGCAGCGCCTGCGGAAGTTTCGGGGGGGACACTGAAGCTTTCTTT.

The J gene is TRBJ2-3, the V gene TRBV24-1; 12 positions match TRBD2. The CDR3 sequence is 17 residues long. Germline V gene lookup returns CDR1 KGHDR and CDR2 SFDVKD. V lost 3 bases, J lost 2 bases, and 5 bases stayed unmatched. This chain's CDR3 is CATSDPGLAGNTDTQYF. Here the CDR3 DNA reads TGTGCCACCAGTGATCCCGGACTAGCGGGAAACACAGATACGCAGTATTTT.

This clonotype was found a few times. The rearrangement links TRBV6-2 or TRBV6-3 to TRBJ2-2, with 11 bases matching TRBD2. The CDR3 length is 17 residues. Trimming removed 7 bases from V and 3 bases from J; junction bases left unmatched: 10. Germline V CDR1 and CDR2: MNHEY, SVGEGT. The CDR3 spells CASTKTGTSGYTGELFF. In nucleotides, the CDR3 is TGTGCCAGCACCAAAACCGGGACTAGCGGATACACCGGGGAGCTGTTTTTT.

This clonotype was recorded many times. V gene TRBV12-3 or TRBV12-4 combines with J gene TRBJ1-1; no clear D gene. Trimming removed 4 bases at V and 2 bases at J, with 5 bases between. The CDR3 consists of 12 residues. This CDR3 reads CASSSENTEAFF. In DNA form, the CDR3 reads TGTGCCAGCAGTTCGGAAAACACTGAAGCTTTCTTT.

This clonotype was observed at least ten times. The chain has TRBV2 and TRBJ2-1; D gene unclear. Trimming removed 2 bases from V and 4 bases from J, with 12 bases in between. Germline lookup yields CDR1 SNHLY and CDR2 FYNNEI. The CDR3 contains 15 residues. The CDR3 sequence: CASSELSKQYNEQFF. The CDR3 DNA reads TGTGCCAGCAGTGAATTAAGCAAACAATACAATGAGCAGTTCTTC.

The sample holds many counts of this clonotype. CDR3 amino acids: CASSVETGLAGGNEQFF. CDR3 DNA sequence: TGTGCCAGCAGCGTAGAGACCGGACTAGCAGGGGGGAATGAGCAGTTCTTC. The chain uses TRBV9 and TRBJ2-1; possibly TRBD2 for D (8 bases). CDR1 and CDR2 from the germline V gene are SGDLS and YYNGEE. This CDR3 comprises 17 residues. The V end was cut by 0 bases, the J end by 7 bases, with 20 bases between.

Ten or more counts support this clonotype. This chain uses TRBV4-1 with TRBJ2-1, with D unresolved. Deletions cut 1 base from V and 0 bases from J, with 10 bases between. Germline values: CDR1 MGHRA, CDR2 YSYEKL. The CDR3 covers 16 residues. The CDR3 DNA follows: TGCGCCAGCAGCCAAGTAAACTTGATCTCCTACAATGAGCAGTTCTTC. Amino acids: CASSQVNLISYNEQFF.

This clonotype was counted between two and nine times. The rearrangement uses TRBV12-3 or TRBV12-4 and TRBJ2-5, with 7 bases that match TRBD1. The CDR3 runs to 14 residues. With V trimmed by 4 bases and J by 1 base, 3 bases remained unmatched. In nucleotides, the CDR3 is TGTGCCAGCAGTTGGGACAGCCGCCAAGAGACCCAGTACTTC. It codes for CASSWDSRQETQYF.

This clonotype has at least ten counts. The chain has TRBV4-2 and TRBJ2-7; 12 nucleotides agree with TRBD2. This CDR3 has 15 residues. Germline loops: CDR1 LGHNA, CDR2 YNFKEQ. V shed 4 bases and J 0 bases; nucleotides not matched to a gene: 1. CDR3 bases: TGTGCCAGCAGCCGGACTAGCGGGGTCTCCTACGAGCAGTACTTC. This translates into CASSRTSGVSYEQYF.

By share, this clonotype ranks as medium-sized. This rearrangement joins TRBV6-1 to TRBJ2-3, with TRBD1 matching 9 bases. Germline-derived CDR1 and CDR2 are MNHNS and SASEGT. With V trimmed by 1 base and J by 4 bases, 0 bases remained unmatched. This CDR3 comprises 14 residues. The CDR3 DNA reads TGTGCCAGCAGTGAAGGACAGGGGGCAGATACGCAGTATTTT. Translated, it gives CASSEGQGADTQYF.

This clonotype appeared many times. The chain recombines TRBV13 with TRBJ2-1; D unclear. The CDR3 sequence is 11 residues long. The germline V gene encodes CDR1 PRHDT and CDR2 FYEKMQ (reference sequence). With 8 bases removed from V and 1 base from J, the gap between germline ends came to 3 bases. The CDR3 reads CASGSYNEQFF. CDR3 in DNA: TGTGCCAGCGGTTCCTACAATGAGCAGTTCTTC. The variable domain in full, with the rest retrieved from reference TRBV13 and TRBJ2-1, is AAGVIQSPRHLIKEKRETATLKCYPIPRHDTVYWYQQGPGQDPQFLISFYEKMQSDKGSIPDRFSAQQFSDYHSELNMSSLELGDSALYFCASGSYNEQFFGPGTRLTVL.

This clonotype was picked up many times. The rearrangement uses TRBV30 and TRBJ1-1; a weak D match, TRBD1 (5 bases). Per the germline V gene, CDR1 is GTSNPN and CDR2 is SVGIG (reference sequence). With 6 bases removed from V and 9 bases from J, the gap between germline ends came to 14 bases. The length of the CDR3 is 11 residues. The DNA for the CDR3 is TGTGCCTGTGGGACTTCAGGAAAAGCTTTCTTT. Protein product: CACGTSGKAFF.

The chain is built from TRBV12-5 and TRBJ1-6; 9 nucleotides match TRBD1. This CDR3 spans 14 amino acids. The ends lost 3 bases at V and 7 bases at J; junction bases unmatched: 1. Looked up from germline, CDR1 is LGHNT and CDR2 is FRNRAP. The CDR3: CASGFGQGNSPLHF. The CDR3 DNA reads TGTGCTAGTGGTTTCGGACAGGGGAATTCACCCCTCCACTTT.

The rearrangement links TRBV13 to TRBJ2-7; a possible D gene is TRBD1 (5 bases). This CDR3 has 12 amino acids. Germline loops: CDR1 PRHDT, CDR2 FYEKMQ (reference sequence). V gave up 4 bases and J gave up 9 bases, with 13 bases separating them. CDR3 sequence reads: CASSSRGGLQYF. The CDR3 coding sequence is TGTGCCAGCAGCTCTAGGGGTGGTTTGCAGTACTTC.

This clonotype was counted at least ten times. The chain employs TRBV29-1 and TRBJ2-2, with D unresolved. The germline V and J ends were trimmed by 1 base and 2 bases, with 5 bases remaining between them. This CDR3 is 13 amino acids long. Germline CDR1 is SQVTM and CDR2 is ANQGSEA. The CDR3 DNA follows: TGCAGCGTTGAAGGCGGTAACACCGGGGAGCTGTTTTTT. This translates into CSVEGGNTGELFF.

The rearrangement links TRBV5-1 to TRBJ1-2, with D maybe TRBD1 (6 bases). The germline V and J ends were trimmed by 0 bases and 4 bases, with 16 bases remaining between them. Germline V gives CDR1 SGHRS, CDR2 YFSETQ. The CDR3 has 16 amino acids. The DNA for the CDR3 is TGCGCCAGCAGCTTGGAGGGGACACCTCTTTCCTATGGCTACACCTTC. This gives the protein CASSLEGTPLSYGYTF.

In its sample, this clonotype was seen many times. V usage is TRBV12-3 or TRBV12-4 and J usage is TRBJ1-1, with TRBD1 as a possible D gene (6 bases). V was pared by 1 base and J by 2 bases, with 14 bases between. The CDR3 is 16 amino acids. In DNA, the CDR3 is TGTGCCAGCAGTTTAGACGGACAGCTTCTAAACACTGAAGCTTTCTTT. This codes for CASSLDGQLLNTEAFF.

In nucleotides, the CDR3 is TGTGCCAGCATTTTGCTAGCGACTAACACCGGGGAGCTGTTTTTT. Translation gives CASILLATNTGELFF. The gene calls are TRBV2 and TRBJ2-2; D may be TRBD2 (6 bases). Germline V gene lookup returns CDR1 SNHLY and CDR2 FYNNEI. This CDR3 has 15 amino acids. Between the trimmed V and J ends, which lost 7 bases and 2 bases, there was a span of 14 bases.

The V gene is TRBV29-1, the J gene TRBJ1-1, with a possible D match to TRBD1 (5 bases). This CDR3 comprises 14 residues. CDR1 is SQVTM and CDR2 is ANQGSEA in the germline V gene. Trimming took off 4 bases at V and 0 bases at J, with 12 bases between the two ends. The CDR3 coding sequence is TGCAGCGTTGGGGGGGACTGGCTGAACACTGAAGCTTTCTTT. Protein: CSVGGDWLNTEAFF.

This clonotype has just a few counts. The CDR3 region has the DNA TGTGCCAGCAGCCAGCCCCCCGGGACAGATACTGAAGCTTTCTTT. It codes for CASSQPPGTDTEAFF. The chain uses TRBV13 and TRBJ1-1; 7 bases agree with TRBD1. Germline V CDR1 and CDR2: PRHDT, FYEKMQ (reference sequence). The CDR3 is 15 amino acids. V dropped 5 bases and J dropped 5; count of bases not matched to a gene: 11.

With regard to this clonotype: This sequence may be a read error, since a much larger clone differs from it by one base. The gene calls are TRBV20-1 and TRBJ1-2, with no clear D. Germline CDR1 is DFQATT and CDR2 is SNEGSKA (reference sequence). Trimming cost V 4 bases and J 4 bases, with 7 bases left between them. CDR3 size: 11 residues. Here the CDR3 DNA reads TGCAGTGCTAACTACGGCTATGGCTACACCTTC. It specifies CSANYGYGYTF.

A few counts support this clonotype. The V gene is TRBV6-5, the J gene TRBJ1-6; maybe TRBD1 (5 bases). Looked up from germline, CDR1 is MNHEY and CDR2 is SVGAGI. CDR3 length: 12 residues. The V end was cut by 7 bases, the J end by 5 bases, with 6 bases between. The CDR3 DNA reads as TGTGCCAGCACAGGGCATAATTCACCCCTCCACTTT. Protein product: CASTGHNSPLHF.

The V call is TRBV5-1, the J call TRBJ2-7; possibly TRBD2 for D (5 bases). CDR3 length equals 14 residues. Germline CDR1 is SGHRS and CDR2 is YFSETQ. The V gene lost 0 bases and the J gene lost 0 bases, with 7 bases spanning the gap. The DNA for the CDR3 is TGCGCCAGCAGCTTGGAAGCGGACTCCTACGAGCAGTACTTC. Its protein product is CASSLEADSYEQYF.

This clonotype was recorded many times. The chain couples TRBV10-3 to TRBJ2-4; D is uncertain. V shed 6 bases and J shed 4 bases, with 13 bases lying between them. Germline V gene lookup returns CDR1 ENHRY and CDR2 SYGVKD. The CDR3 covers 14 residues. The CDR3 loop reads CAISEVGDKNIQYF. The DNA of the CDR3 is TGTGCCATCAGCGAGGTTGGCGATAAAAACATTCAGTACTTC.

At least ten counts were recorded for this clonotype. V is TRBV28 and J is TRBJ2-1; 9 bases fit TRBD1. J gave up 6 bases and V 5 bases, and 2 bases lay outside the gene matches. The CDR3 totals 13 residues. Germline V gene sequence: CDR1 MDHEN, CDR2 SYDVKM. The CDR3 sequence: CASSLTGGNEQFF. CDR3 DNA: TGTGCCAGCAGTCTGACAGGGGGCAATGAGCAGTTCTTC. Together with reference TRBV28 and TRBJ2-1, the CDR3 gives the full variable domain: DVKVTQSSRYLVKRTGEKVFLECVQDMDHENMFWYRQDPGLGLRLIYFSYDVKMKEKGDIPEGYSVSREKKERFSLILESASTNQTSMYLCASSLTGGNEQFFGPGTRLTVL.

Many counts were recorded for this clonotype. The V gene is TRBV7-2, the J gene TRBJ1-2, with TRBD1 matching 8 bases. From germline, CDR1 is SGHTA and CDR2 FQGNSA. V lost 5 bases and J lost 5; bases outside the gene matches: 10. The CDR3 sequence is 15 residues long. The DNA of the CDR3 is TGTGCCAGCAGCCAACGCAGGGGGCCCCTGTATGGCTACACCTTC. This sequence encodes CASSQRRGPLYGYTF.

This clonotype has a count of ten or more. The V call is TRBV27, the J call TRBJ2-7, with 10 bases lining up with TRBD1. Trimming at V came to 4 bases and at J to 4 bases, leaving 7 bases not matched to a gene. Per germline, CDR1 MNHEY and CDR2 SMNVEV (reference sequence). The CDR3 runs 15 residues. CDR3 region: CASSSWTGGSYEQYF. The CDR3, as DNA: TGTGCCAGCAGTTCCTGGACAGGGGGTTCGTACGAGCAGTACTTC.

The rearrangement uses TRBV30 and TRBJ2-7; D remains ambiguous. The CDR3 spans 12 residues. Trimming removed 0 bases at V and 4 bases at J, with 7 bases between. Germline values: CDR1 GTSNPN, CDR2 SVGIG (reference sequence). CDR3 nucleotide sequence: TGTGCCTGGAGTGTATCGCAGTACGAGCAGTACTTC. Encoded protein: CAWSVSQYEQYF.

About this clonotype: A much larger clone differs by one base, so this may be a read error. The chain carries TRBV12-3 or TRBV12-4 and TRBJ1-1; 9 positions agree with TRBD1. This CDR3 is 16 amino acids long. V shed 4 bases and J 1 base; nucleotides not matched to a gene: 7. The CDR3 nucleotides read TGTGCCAGCAGTTCGCGACGGACAGGGGAGAACACTGAAGCTTTCTTT. Its protein product is CASSSRRTGENTEAFF.

Worth noting for this clonotype: Given a much more abundant clone one base away, this may be a read error. V gene TRBV6-5 combines with J gene TRBJ2-5; perhaps D is TRBD1 or TRBD2 (6 bases each). Germline-derived CDR1 and CDR2 are MNHEY and SVGAGI. This CDR3 has 17 amino acids. This CDR3 is CAGSDSTPGARKETQYF. The CDR3 DNA reads TGTGCCGGCAGCGACAGTACGCCGGGGGCCCGAAAAGAGACCCAGTACTTC.